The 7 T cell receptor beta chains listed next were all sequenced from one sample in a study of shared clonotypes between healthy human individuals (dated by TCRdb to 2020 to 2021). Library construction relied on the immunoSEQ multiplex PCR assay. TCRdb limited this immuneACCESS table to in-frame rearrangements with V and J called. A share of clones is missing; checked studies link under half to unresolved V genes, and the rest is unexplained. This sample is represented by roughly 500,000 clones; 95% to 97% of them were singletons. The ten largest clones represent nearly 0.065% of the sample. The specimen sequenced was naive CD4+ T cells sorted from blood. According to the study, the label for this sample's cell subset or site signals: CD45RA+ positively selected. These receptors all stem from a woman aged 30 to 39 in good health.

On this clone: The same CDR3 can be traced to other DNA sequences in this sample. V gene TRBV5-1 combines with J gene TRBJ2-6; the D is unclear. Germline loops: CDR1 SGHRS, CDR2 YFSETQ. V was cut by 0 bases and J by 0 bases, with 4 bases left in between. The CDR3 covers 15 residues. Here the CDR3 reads CASSLASSGANVLTF. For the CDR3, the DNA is TGCGCCAGCAGCTTGGCTAGCTCTGGGGCCAACGTCCTGACTTTC.

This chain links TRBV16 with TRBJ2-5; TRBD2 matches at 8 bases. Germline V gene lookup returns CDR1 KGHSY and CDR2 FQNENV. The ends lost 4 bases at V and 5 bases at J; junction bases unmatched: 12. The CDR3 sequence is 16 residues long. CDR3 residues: CASSPTIRLASETQYF. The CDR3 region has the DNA TGTGCCAGCAGCCCTACCATTCGACTAGCGTCGGAGACCCAGTACTTC.

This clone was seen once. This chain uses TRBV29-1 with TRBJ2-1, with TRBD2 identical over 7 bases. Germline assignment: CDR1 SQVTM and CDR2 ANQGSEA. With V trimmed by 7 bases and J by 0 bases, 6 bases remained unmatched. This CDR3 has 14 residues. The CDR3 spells CSGSWGGSYNEQFF. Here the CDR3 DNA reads TGCAGCGGATCTTGGGGGGGCTCCTACAATGAGCAGTTCTTC.

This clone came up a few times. The CDR3 here is CASQPQHF. The CDR3 coding sequence is TGTGCCAGTCAGCCCCAGCATTTT. This chain links TRBV21-1 with TRBJ1-5. TRBV21-1 is a listed pseudogene. CDR3 length: 8 residues.

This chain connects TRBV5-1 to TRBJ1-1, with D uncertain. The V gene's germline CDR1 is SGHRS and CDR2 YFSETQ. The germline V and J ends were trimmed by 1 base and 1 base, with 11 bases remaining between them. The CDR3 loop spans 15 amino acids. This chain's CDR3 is CASSLRQIGNTEAFF. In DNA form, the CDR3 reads TGCGCCAGCAGCTTGCGTCAGATCGGGAACACTGAAGCTTTCTTT.

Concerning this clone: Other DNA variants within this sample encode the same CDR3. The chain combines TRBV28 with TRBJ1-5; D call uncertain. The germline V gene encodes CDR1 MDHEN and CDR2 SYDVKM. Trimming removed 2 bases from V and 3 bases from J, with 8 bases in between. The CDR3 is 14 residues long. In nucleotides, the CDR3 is TGTGCCAGCAGTTTAGGGCAGACCAATCAGCCCCAGCATTTT. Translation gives CASSLGQTNQPQHF.

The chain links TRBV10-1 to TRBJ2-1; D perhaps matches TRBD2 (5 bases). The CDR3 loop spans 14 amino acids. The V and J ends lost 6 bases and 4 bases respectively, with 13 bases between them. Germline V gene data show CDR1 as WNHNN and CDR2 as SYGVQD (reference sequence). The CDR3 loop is CASRPAGRYNEQFF. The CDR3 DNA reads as TGCGCCAGCAGACCGGCGGGTAGGTACAATGAGCAGTTCTTC.